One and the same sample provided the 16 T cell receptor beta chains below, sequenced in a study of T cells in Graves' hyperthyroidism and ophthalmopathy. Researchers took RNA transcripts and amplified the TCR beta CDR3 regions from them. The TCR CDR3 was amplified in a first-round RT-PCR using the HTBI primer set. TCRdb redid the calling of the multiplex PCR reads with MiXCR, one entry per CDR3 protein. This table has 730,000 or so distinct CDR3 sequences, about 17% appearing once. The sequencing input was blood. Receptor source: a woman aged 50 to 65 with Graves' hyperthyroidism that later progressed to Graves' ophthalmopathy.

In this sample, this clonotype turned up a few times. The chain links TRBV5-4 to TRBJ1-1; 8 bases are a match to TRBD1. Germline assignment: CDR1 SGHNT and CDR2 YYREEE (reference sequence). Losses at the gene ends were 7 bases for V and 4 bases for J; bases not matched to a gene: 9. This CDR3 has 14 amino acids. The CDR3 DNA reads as TGTGCCAGCGGTCGGGGAACAGGGGGCACTGAAGCTTTCTTT. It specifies CASGRGTGGTEAFF.

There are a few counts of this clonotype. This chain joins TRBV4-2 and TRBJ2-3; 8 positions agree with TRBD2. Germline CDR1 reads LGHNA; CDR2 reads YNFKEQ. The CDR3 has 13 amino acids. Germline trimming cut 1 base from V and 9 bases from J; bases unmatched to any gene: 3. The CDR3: CASSQAGRGTQYF. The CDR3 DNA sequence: TGTGCCAGCAGCCAAGCCGGGAGGGGGACGCAGTATTTT.

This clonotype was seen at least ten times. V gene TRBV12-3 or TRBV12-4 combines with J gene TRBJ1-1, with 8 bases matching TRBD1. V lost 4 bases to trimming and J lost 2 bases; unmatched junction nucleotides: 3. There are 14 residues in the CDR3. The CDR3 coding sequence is TGTGCCAGCAGTTGGGGACAGGCCAACACTGAAGCTTTCTTT. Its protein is CASSWGQANTEAFF.

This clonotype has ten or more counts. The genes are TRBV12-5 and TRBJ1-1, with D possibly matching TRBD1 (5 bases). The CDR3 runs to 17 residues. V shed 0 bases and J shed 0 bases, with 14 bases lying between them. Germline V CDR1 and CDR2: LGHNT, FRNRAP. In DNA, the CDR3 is TGTGCTAGTGGTTTGGTACGGGGGGGAATCCTGAACACTGAAGCTTTCTTT. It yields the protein CASGLVRGGILNTEAFF.

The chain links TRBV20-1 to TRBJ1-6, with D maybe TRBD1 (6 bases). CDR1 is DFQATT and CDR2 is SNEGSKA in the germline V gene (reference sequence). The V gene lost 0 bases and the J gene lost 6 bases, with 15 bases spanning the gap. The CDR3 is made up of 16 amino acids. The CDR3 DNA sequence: TGCAGTGCTAGAGATTGGGAAGGGGGACCTAATTCACCCCTCCACTTT. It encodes CSARDWEGGPNSPLHF.

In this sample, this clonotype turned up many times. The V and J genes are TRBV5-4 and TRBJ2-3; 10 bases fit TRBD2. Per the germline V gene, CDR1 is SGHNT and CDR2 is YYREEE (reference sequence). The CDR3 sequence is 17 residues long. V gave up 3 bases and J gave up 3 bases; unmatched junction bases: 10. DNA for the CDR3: TGTGCCAGCAGCTCGAGGCTAGCGGGGGCCTCGACAGATACGCAGTATTTT. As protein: CASSSRLAGASTDTQYF.

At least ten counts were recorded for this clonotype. CDR3 loop: CASSRDRDNQPQHF. CDR3 nucleotide sequence: TGCGCCAGCAGCCGGGACAGGGACAATCAGCCCCAGCATTTT. The V and J genes are TRBV5-1 and TRBJ1-5; 9 nucleotides align to TRBD1. The germline V gene encodes CDR1 SGHRS and CDR2 YFSETQ. The CDR3 is made up of 14 amino acids. Trimming cost V 4 bases and J 3 bases; bases outside gene matches: 2.

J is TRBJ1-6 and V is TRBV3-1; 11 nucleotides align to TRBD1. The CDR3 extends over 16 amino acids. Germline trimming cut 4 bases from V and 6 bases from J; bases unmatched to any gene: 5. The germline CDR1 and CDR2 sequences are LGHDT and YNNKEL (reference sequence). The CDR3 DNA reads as TGTGCCAGCAGCCTGGGACAGGGGGTTGGTAATTCACCCCTCCACTTT. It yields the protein CASSLGQGVGNSPLHF. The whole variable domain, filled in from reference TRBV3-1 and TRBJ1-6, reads DTAVSQTPKYLVTQMGNDKSIKCEQNLGHDTMYWYKQDSKKFLKIMFSYNNKELIINETVPNRFSPKSPDKAHLNLHINSLELGDSAVYFCASSLGQGVGNSPLHFGNGTRLTVT.

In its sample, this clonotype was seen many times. The CDR3 DNA follows: TGTGCCAGCAGTACACAGGGGCTTGGGTATTCACCCCTCCACTTT. Its translation is CASSTQGLGYSPLHF. The chain joins TRBV6-1 to TRBJ1-6; 7 nucleotides agree with TRBD1. The germline CDR1 and CDR2 sequences are MNHNS and SASEGT. The CDR3 length is 15 residues. V shed 5 bases, J shed 8 bases, and the junction held 9 bases outside the gene matches.

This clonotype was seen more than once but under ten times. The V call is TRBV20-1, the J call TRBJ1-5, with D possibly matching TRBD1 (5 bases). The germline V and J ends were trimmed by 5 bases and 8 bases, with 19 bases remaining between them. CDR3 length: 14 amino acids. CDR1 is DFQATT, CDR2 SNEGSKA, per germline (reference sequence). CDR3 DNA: TGCAGTGCTGACAGAGACTCTGAGGTAGAGCCCCAGCATTTT. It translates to CSADRDSEVEPQHF.

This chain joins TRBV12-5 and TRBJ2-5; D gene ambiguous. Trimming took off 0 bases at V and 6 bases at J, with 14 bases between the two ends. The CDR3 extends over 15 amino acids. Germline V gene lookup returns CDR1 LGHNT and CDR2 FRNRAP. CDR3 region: CASGLVLGTAQTQYF. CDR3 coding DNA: TGTGCTAGTGGTTTGGTACTGGGTACCGCCCAGACCCAGTACTTC.

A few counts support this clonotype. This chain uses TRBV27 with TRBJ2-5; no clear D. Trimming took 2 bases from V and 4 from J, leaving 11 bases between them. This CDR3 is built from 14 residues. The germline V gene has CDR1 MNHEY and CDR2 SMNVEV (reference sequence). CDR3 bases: TGTGCCAGCAGTTTAACAGTCAGCTTAGAGACCCAGTACTTC. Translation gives CASSLTVSLETQYF.

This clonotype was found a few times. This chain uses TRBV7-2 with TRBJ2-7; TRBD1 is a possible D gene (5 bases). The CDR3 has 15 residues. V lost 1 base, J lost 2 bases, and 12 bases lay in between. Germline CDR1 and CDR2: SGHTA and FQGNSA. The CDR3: CASSLVGAIPYEQYF. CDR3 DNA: TGTGCCAGCAGCTTAGTAGGGGCTATTCCCTACGAGCAGTACTTC.

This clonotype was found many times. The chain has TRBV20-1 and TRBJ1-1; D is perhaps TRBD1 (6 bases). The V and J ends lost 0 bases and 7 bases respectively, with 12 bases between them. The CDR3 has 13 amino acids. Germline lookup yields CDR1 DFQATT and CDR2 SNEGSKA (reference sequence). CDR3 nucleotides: TGCAGTGCTAGAGATTCGACAGGAGGTGAAGCTTTCTTT. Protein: CSARDSTGGEAFF.

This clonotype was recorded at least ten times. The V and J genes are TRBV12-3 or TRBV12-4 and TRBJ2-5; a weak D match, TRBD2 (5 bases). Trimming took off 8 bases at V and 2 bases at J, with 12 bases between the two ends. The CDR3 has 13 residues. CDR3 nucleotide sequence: TGTGCCAGCCTTCGGCGGGTGCAAGAGACCCAGTACTTC. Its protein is CASLRRVQETQYF.

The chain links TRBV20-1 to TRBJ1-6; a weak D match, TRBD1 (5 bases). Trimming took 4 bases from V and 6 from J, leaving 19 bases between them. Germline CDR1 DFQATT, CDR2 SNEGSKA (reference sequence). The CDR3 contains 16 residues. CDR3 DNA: TGCAGTGCTATCAGCGGCGGGGCTGCCACTAATTCACCCCTCCACTTT. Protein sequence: CSAISGGAATNSPLHF.